A selection of T cell receptor beta chains follows, all from one sample in a study of blood T cell repertoires in COVID-19. TCRdb keeps only in-frame clones here, not all; method: immunoSEQ multiplex PCR. In the table there are some 160,000 clones, approximately 80% of which are singletons. Sequencing used peripheral blood. The source of these receptors is an elderly woman with acute or convalescent COVID-19. The conserved cysteine and the conserved F or W are not part of the CDR3 here.

j_call,v_call,cdr3_length,cdr3_aa
TRBJ1-1,TRBV27,13,ASSSLGGAFNGAF
TRBJ2-1,TRBV9,12,ASSVGSEAHEQF
TRBJ1-2,TRBV7-9,10,ASSYSGGGYT
TRBJ1-4,TRBV19,14,ASSSRGIATNEKLF
TRBJ1-2,TRBV12-3/TRBV12-4,9,ASSPGYGYT
TRBJ2-7,TRBV10-3,13,AISELGQVSYEQY
TRBJ1-4,TRBV2,12,ASSEVPLGEKLF
TRBJ2-5,TRBV19,12,ASSPAGYTETQY
TRBJ2-2,TRBV5-1,16,ASKPPDHRGYSTGELF
TRBJ1-2,TRBV7-9,12,ASSPNSNNYGYT
TRBJ1-5,TRBV6-6,12,ASSPSSPYQPQH
TRBJ1-1,TRBV28,12,ASSLVLRATEAF
TRBJ1-1,TRBV19,11,AASNQGGTEAF
TRBJ1-5,TRBV7-8,14,ASSDRQPYSNQPQH
TRBJ2-7,TRBV11-3,10,ASSLDRGKQY
TRBJ1-6,TRBV7-2,12,ASSQRRALSPLH
TRBJ2-1,TRBV18,12,ASSLTGEHNEQF
TRBJ2-2,TRBV7-2,14,ASSPRTGFSLGELF
TRBJ1-2,TRBV7-9,12,ATRHRGANYGYT
TRBJ1-1,TRBV10-3,12,AISNRGRYTEAF
TRBJ2-7,TRBV15,15,ATSRVYIAGGTYEQY
TRBJ2-1,TRBV9,13,ASSAREGISNEQF
TRBJ1-5,TRBV20-1,11,SASRVGNQPQH
TRBJ2-7,TRBV7-8,12,ASSLVAGTDEQY
TRBJ2-3,TRBV7-8,13,ASSPSGGAEDTQY
TRBJ1-1,TRBV15,12,ATSRDHTNTEAF
TRBJ2-1,TRBV3-1/TRBV3-2,13,ASSHPGQTYNEQF
TRBJ1-6,TRBV19,12,ASTGQVYNSPLH